The T cell receptor beta chain under discussion was sequenced for a study of T cell repertoires in cytomegalovirus infection (dated by TCRdb to about 2019). For the wider study: The peptide stimulations were aimed at well-studied HLA-B-restricted epitopes as well as recently identified HLA-C-restricted CMV epitopes, whose presentation resists viral immunomodulation. Because public TCR beta signatures pointed to carriage of CMV infection together with the matching HLA type, the HLA type of each donor mattered for the analysis. Broad study findings and their caveats: Cumulative frequency of public TCR beta family members discriminated carriers of CMV infection plus the relevant HLA type in this cohort and an independent approximately 350-donor cohort. The ex vivo response was dominated by HLA-C-restricted CMV-specific TCR beta clonotypes, which also provided the single most frequent clonotype in two of eight donors.

This specimen's treatment or condition label, interpreted: in vitro stimulation with specific CMV peptide epitopes to enrich CMV-specific T cells. CDR1 is given as MGHRA and CDR2 as YSYEKL, both from the germline V gene. The CDR3, cysteine through phenylalanine, is 13 amino acids long. Only the CDR3 DNA is retained, 39 bases long and in frame from the first base. These reads were obtained on an Illumina HiSeq 1500. Through fastp at Q25 and MiXCR, TCRdb rebuilt clones from the public reads, retaining in-frame beta chains. Rows are unified per CDR3 protein, each entry keeping the most common DNA and genes. In this sample the table shows 750,000 to 900,000 distinct CDR3 sequences, almost 30% of which occur a single time. The ten largest clones capture around 14% of the sample. Concerning this clonotype itself: Its recognized antigen is unknown. One end of the junction does not line up with germline, which may come from a read error.

The chain is assembled from TRBV4-1 and TRBJ1-4; TRBD1 is a weak D gene call, 5 bases matching. The source is a human donor in good health (CMV status not recorded). Some clones in this sample may be carry-over from other donors' samples. The sample in question was cultured CD8+ T cells from PBMCs, obtained from culture after CMV antigen stimulation. CDR3 region: CASSPRPGEKLFF. The DNA is as follows: TGTGCCAGCAGCCCACGGCCAGGGGAAAAACTGTTTTTT.